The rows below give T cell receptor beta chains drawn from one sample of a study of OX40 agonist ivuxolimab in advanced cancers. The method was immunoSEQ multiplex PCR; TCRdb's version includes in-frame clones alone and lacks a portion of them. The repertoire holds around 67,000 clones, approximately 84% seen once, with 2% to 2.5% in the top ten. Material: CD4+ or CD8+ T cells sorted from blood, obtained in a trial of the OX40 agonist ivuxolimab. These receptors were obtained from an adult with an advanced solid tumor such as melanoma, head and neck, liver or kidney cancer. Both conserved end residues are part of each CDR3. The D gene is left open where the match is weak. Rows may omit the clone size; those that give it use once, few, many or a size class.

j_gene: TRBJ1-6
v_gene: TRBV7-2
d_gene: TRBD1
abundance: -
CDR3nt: TGTGCCAGCAGCTTAGTGGGACAGGGGAATTCACCCCTCCACTTT
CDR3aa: CASSLVGQGNSPLHF

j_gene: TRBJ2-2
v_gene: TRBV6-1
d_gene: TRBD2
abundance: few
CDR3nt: TGTGCCAGCAGGGCGTGGGGGGGTCAGACCGGGGAGCTGTTTTTT
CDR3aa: CASRAWGGQTGELFF

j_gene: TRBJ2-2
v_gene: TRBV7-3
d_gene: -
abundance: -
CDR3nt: TGTGCCAGCAGCCCGGTCCCCAGGGCGACCGGGGAGCTGTTTTTT
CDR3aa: CASSPVPRATGELFF

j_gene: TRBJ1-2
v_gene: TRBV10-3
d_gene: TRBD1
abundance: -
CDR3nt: TGTGCCATCAGTTGGGACAGGGGAGACGATTCTGGCTACACCTTC
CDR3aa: CAISWDRGDDSGYTF

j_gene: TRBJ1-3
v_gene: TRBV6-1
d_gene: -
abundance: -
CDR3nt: TGTGCCAGCAGTGAGTACCCTCCGCCGGGGGGAAACACCATATATTTT
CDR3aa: CASSEYPPPGGNTIYF

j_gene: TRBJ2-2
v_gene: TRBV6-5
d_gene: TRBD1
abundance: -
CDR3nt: TGTGCCAGCATGGAAGACAGGGGGACCGGGGAGCTGTTTTTT
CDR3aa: CASMEDRGTGELFF

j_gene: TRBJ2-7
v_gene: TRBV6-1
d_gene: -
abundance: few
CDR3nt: TGTGCCAGCAGTGAAGCCTTTATGGGGGGGCTTCACGAGCAGTACTTC
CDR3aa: CASSEAFMGGLHEQYF

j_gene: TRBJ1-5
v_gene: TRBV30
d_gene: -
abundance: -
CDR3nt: TGTGCCTGGAGTCCGGGGCAACAGCCCCAGCATTTT
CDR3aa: CAWSPGQQPQHF

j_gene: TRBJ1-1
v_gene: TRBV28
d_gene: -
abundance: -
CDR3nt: TGTGCCAGCGACGGAGAGGTCGGGAACACTGAAGCTTTCTTT
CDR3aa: CASDGEVGNTEAFF

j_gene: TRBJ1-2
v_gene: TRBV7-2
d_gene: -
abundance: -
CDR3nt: TGTGCCAGCAGCTTACAGCTAGGAGACTATGGCTACACCTTC
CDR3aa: CASSLQLGDYGYTF

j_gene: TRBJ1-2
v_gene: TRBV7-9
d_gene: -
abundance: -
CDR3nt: TGTGCCAGCAGCTCCTCTGATAGGCCCTATGGCTACACCTTC
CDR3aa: CASSSSDRPYGYTF

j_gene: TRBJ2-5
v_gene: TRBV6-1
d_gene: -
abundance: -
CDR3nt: TGTGCCAGCAGTGGTGGACCGAGGGAGACCCAGTACTTC
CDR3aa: CASSGGPRETQYF

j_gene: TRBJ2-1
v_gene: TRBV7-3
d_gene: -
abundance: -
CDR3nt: TGTGCCAGCAGCTGGGGCGCAAACAATGAGCAGTTCTTC
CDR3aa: CASSWGANNEQFF

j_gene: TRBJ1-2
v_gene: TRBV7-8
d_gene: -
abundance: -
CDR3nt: TGTGCCAGCAGCTACGACGGGGCCATATACACCTTC
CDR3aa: CASSYDGAIYTF

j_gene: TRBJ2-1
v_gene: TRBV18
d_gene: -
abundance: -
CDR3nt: TGTGCCAGCTCCCCGGGGTATCGGGATGAGCAGTTCTTC
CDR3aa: CASSPGYRDEQFF

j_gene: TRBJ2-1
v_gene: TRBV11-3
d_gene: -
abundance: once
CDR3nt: TGTGCCAGCAGCTTTAGCGGAAGCTCCTACAATGAGCAGTTCTTC
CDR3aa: CASSFSGSSYNEQFF

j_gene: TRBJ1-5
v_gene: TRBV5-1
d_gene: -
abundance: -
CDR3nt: TGCGCCAGCAGCTTGGAACGGGATCAGCCCCAGCATTTT
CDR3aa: CASSLERDQPQHF

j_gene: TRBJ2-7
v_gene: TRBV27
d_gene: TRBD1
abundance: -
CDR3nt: TGTGCCAGCAGTTTGGTCAGGGGGCTTGGCGAGCAGTACTTC
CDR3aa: CASSLVRGLGEQYF

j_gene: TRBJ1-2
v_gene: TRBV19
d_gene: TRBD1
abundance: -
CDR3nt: TGTGCCAGTAGTATCGGATCCGGGACAGGGGAAGCTAACTATGGCTACACCTTC
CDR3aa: CASSIGSGTGEANYGYTF

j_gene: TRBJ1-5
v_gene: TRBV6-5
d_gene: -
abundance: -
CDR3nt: TGTGCCAGCAGTTACTCGTCGGGGTCGATTCAGCCCCAGCATTTT
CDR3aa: CASSYSSGSIQPQHF

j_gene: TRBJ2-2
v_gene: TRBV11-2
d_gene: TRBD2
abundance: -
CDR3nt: TGTGCCAGCACCCCACTAGCGGTTGGGGGCGGGGAGCTGTTTTTT
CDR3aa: CASTPLAVGGGELFF

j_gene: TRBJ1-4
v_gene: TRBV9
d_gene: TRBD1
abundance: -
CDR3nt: TGTGCCAGCAGCGGAGTGGGACAGTTGGTGAATACTAATGAAAAACTGTTTTTT
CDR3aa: CASSGVGQLVNTNEKLFF

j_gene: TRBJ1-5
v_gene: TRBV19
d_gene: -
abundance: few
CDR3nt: TGTGCCAGTAGTAGGACAGTTAGCAATCAGCCCCAGCATTTT
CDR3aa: CASSRTVSNQPQHF

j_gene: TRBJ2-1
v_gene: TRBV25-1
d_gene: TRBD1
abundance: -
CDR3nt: TGTGCCAGCAGTACTACAGGGGGCGCTGAGCAGTTCTTC
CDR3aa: CASSTTGGAEQFF

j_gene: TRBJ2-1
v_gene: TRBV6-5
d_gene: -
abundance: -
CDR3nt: TGTGCCAGCAGTTCCTCCGGGACTGACAATGAGCAGTTCTTC
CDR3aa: CASSSSGTDNEQFF

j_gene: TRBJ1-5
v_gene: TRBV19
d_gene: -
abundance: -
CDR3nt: TGTGCCAGTAGTTCACGGACAGATCAGCCCCAGCATTTT
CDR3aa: CASSSRTDQPQHF

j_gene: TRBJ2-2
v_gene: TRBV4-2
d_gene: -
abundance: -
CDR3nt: TGTGCCAGCAGCCGGATACTAGGATCGGCCGGGGAGCTGTTTTTT
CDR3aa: CASSRILGSAGELFF

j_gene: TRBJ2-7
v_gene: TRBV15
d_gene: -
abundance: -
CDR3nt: TGTGCCACCAGCAGGGGCGGGGCTACCGCCGAGCAGTACTTC
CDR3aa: CATSRGGATAEQYF

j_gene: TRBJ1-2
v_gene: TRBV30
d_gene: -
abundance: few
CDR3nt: TGTGCCTGGACCCAGACCGGCTATGGCTACACCTTC
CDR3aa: CAWTQTGYGYTF

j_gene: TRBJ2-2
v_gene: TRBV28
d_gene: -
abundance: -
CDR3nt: TGTGCCAGCAGTTTACCCCTTTGGACGGGGGACACCGGGGAGCTGTTTTTT
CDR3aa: CASSLPLWTGDTGELFF

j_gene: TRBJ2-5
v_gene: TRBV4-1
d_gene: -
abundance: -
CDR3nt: TGCGCCAGCAGCCGGGACCGGGAGTACGGCCAAGAGACCCAGTACTTC
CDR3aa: CASSRDREYGQETQYF

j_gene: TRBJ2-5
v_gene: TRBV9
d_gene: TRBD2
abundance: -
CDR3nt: TGTGCCAGCAGCCAGGCGGGGGGGATCCAAGAGACCCAGTACTTC
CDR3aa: CASSQAGGIQETQYF

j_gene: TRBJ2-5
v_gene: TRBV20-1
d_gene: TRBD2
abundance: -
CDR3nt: TGCAGTCGGGAGGGGGGGGAGACCCAGTACTTC
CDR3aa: CSREGGETQYF

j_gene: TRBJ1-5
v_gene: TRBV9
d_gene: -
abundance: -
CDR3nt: TGTGCCAGCAGCGTAGAGGCCTCGCTTAATCAGCCCCAGCATTTT
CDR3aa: CASSVEASLNQPQHF

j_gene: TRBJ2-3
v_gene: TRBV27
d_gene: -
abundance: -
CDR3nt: TGTGCCAGCAGTTCCGGTAGCACAGATACGCAGTATTTT
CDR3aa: CASSSGSTDTQYF

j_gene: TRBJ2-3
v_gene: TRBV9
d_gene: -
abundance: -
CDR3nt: TGTGCCAGCACCCCAGGAGGGAGTGGTACAGATACGCAGTATTTT
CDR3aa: CASTPGGSGTDTQYF

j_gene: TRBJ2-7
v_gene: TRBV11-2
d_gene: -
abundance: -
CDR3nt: TGTGCCAGCAGTCATGAGTTGGGAGAGCAGTACTTC
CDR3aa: CASSHELGEQYF

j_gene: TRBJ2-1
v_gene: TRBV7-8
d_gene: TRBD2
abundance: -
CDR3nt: TGTGCCAGCAGCTTAGGGACTAGCCGGTACAATGAGCAGTTCTTC
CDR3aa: CASSLGTSRYNEQFF

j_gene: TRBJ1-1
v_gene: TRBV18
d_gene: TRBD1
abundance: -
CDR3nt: TGTGCCAGCTCACCGCAGGGGGGGAACACTGAAGCTTTCTTT
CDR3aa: CASSPQGGNTEAFF

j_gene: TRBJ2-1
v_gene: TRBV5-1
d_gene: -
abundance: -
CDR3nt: TGCGCCAGCAGCCCCGAGGGGGGGCGAAGTGAGCAGTTCTTC
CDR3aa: CASSPEGGRSEQFF

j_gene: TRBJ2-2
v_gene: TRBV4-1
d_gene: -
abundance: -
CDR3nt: TGCGCCAGCAGCCAAGATAATCGAGGGGGGGAGCTGTTTTTT
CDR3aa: CASSQDNRGGELFF

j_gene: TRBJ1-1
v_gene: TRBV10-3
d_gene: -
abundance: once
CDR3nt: TGTGCCATCAGTGAGTCGATAGTGTTCATGAACACTGAAGCTTTCTTT
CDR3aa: CAISESIVFMNTEAFF

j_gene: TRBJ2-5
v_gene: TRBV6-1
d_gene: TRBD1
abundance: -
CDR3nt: TGTGCCAGCAGTGAAACCTGGGATACAGGGGGCATAGAGACCCAGTACTTC
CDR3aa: CASSETWDTGGIETQYF

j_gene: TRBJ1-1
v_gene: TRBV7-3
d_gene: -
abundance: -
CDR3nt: TGTGCCAGCAGCTCCACCCCGGGGGCTGAAGCTTTCTTT
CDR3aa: CASSSTPGAEAFF

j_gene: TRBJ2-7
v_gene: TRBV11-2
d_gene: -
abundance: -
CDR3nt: TGTGCCAGCAGCTTTCGACAAAAACAGTACTTC
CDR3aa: CASSFRQKQYF

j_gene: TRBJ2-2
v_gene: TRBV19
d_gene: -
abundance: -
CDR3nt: TGTGCCAGTAGTCTCCCCCCCTCCGGGGAGCTGTTTTTT
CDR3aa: CASSLPPSGELFF

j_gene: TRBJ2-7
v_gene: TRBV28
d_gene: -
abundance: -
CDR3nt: TGTGCCAGCAGTCTCGGCGGGGCCCTCTACGAGCAGTACTTC
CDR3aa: CASSLGGALYEQYF

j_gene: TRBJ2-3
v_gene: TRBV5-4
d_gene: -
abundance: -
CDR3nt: TGTGCCAGCAGCCAAAGCACAGATACGCAGTATTTT
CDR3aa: CASSQSTDTQYF

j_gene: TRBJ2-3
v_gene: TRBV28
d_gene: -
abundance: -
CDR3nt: TGTGCCAGCAGCACCGGGGGTCAAGGGACAGATACGCAGTATTTT
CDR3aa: CASSTGGQGTDTQYF

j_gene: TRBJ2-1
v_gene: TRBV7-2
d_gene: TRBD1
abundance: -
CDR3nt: TGTGCCAGCAGCCCGGACAGGGGGTTGTACAATGAGCAGTTCTTC
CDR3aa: CASSPDRGLYNEQFF

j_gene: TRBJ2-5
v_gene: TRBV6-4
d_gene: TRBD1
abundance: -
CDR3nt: TGTGCCAGCAGTGATTGGACAGGGGGCGCAGAGACCCAGTACTTC
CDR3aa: CASSDWTGGAETQYF